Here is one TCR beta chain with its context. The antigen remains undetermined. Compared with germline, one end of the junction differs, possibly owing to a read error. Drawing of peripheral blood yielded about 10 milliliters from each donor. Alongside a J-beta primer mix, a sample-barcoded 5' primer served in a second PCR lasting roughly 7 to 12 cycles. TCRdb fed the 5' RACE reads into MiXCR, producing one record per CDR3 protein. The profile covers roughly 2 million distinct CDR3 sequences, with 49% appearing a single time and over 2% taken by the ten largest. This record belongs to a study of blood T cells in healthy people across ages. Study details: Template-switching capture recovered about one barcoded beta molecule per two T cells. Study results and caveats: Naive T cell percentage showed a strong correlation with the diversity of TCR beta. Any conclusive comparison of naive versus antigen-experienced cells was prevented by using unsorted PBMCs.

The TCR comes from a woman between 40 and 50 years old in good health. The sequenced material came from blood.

The CDR3 coding sequence is TGTGCCAGCAGTGAAGCGGCGACAGGGATTGACTATGGCAACACCTTC. As protein: CASSEAATGIDYGNTF. The chain carries TRBV2 and TRBJ1-2; 7 bases align to TRBD1. The germline V gene has CDR1 SNHLY and CDR2 FYNNEI. This CDR3 spans 16 amino acids.